This TCR beta chain appears in the sequencing data of a study of post-analysis software for immune sequencing data. Sequencing libraries made from TCR beta cDNA carried unique molecular identifiers. TCRdb recomputed calls from the PCR reads with MiXCR, one row per CDR3 protein. The sample has around 710,000 distinct CDR3 sequences; 46% are singletons. Study-wide points: In patients, five TRBV segments were more frequent than in controls, with TRBV5-6, TRBV5-1 and TRBV20-1 among them. Normalized Chao1 diversity was significantly lower in multiple sclerosis patients than in controls.

This clonotype was seen a handful of times. Its antigen is not known. This CDR3 is built from 15 residues. Germline V gene sequence: CDR1 LGHDT, CDR2 YNNKEL (reference sequence). V shed 4 bases and J shed 6 bases, with 13 bases lying between them. The sample comprised blood. The TCR sequence derives from a girl under 18 with multiple sclerosis. This sequence joins TRBV3-1 and TRBJ1-6; D is possibly TRBD1 (5 bases). CDR3 coding DNA: TGTGCCAGCAGCCGAACCGGGACGGCTAATTCACCCCTCCACTTT. Its translation is CASSRTGTANSPLHF.